The 12 T cell receptor beta chains below all came from one sample that was sequenced in a study of T-cell reconstitution after alpha-beta-depleted transplantation in children. Using unique molecular identifiers, the investigators prepared the TCRbeta library. TCRdb processed the PCR reads anew with MiXCR; each CDR3 protein has one entry. The sample gives 540,000 or so distinct CDR3 sequences, roughly 23% of which show up once; roughly an eighth is in the top ten. Sequenced material: PBMCs, mostly from graft donor cells, taken 360 days after TCRalphabeta/CD19-depleted stem cell transplant. These receptors all stem from a boy under two years old who had a stem cell transplant for acute myeloid leukemia, so the T cells may come from the graft donor.

This clonotype was observed many times. The chain has TRBV7-6 and TRBJ1-1, with TRBD1 matching 7 bases. This CDR3 is 14 amino acids long. J gave up 1 base and V 5 bases, and 4 bases lay outside the gene matches. The germline gives CDR1 SGHVS, CDR2 FNYEAQ. CDR3 nucleotide sequence: TGTGCCAGCAGCCCAGGGGGGAGGAACACTGAAGCTTTCTTT. Protein sequence: CASSPGGRNTEAFF.

This clonotype was seen repeatedly, ten times or more. The V and J genes are TRBV20-1 and TRBJ1-3, with D maybe TRBD1 (5 bases). Trimming removed 6 bases from V and 0 bases from J, with 12 bases in between. The CDR3 consists of 14 residues. Germline CDR1 reads DFQATT; CDR2 reads SNEGSKA (reference sequence). CDR3 DNA sequence: TGCAGTGCCCCGGACGGGGCCTCTGGAAACACCATATATTTT. Translating gives CSAPDGASGNTIYF.

The rearrangement links TRBV6-5 to TRBJ1-1, with a weak D call TRBD1 (5 bases). This CDR3 spans 16 amino acids. The germline V gene has CDR1 MNHEY and CDR2 SVGAGI. V was clipped by 0 bases and J by 5 bases, with 16 bases between them. CDR3 sequence reads: CASSYSSGGIQTEAFF. DNA of the CDR3: TGTGCCAGCAGTTACTCGAGTGGGGGAATCCAAACTGAAGCTTTCTTT.

Of note for this clonotype: A much bigger clone sits one base away, suggesting this may be a read error. The conserved final phenylalanine or tryptophan is absent from the CDR3, which likely points to a read error. No DNA is shown, since the ends of the CDR3 on it are uncertain; the CDR3 is the one TCRdb lists. The chain employs TRBV5-1 and TRBJ2-5; the D call of TRBD1 is as the table states it, not checked on the DNA. Germline CDR1 SGHRS, CDR2 YFSETQ. The CDR3 length is 14 residues, termini included. The CDR3 here is CASSPEVPAPTKYY.

The gene calls are TRBV7-9 and TRBJ2-7, with D perhaps TRBD1 or TRBD2 (5 bases each). CDR3 length: 14 amino acids. V was cut by 5 bases and J by 0 bases, with 11 bases left in between. Per germline, CDR1 SEHNR and CDR2 FQNEAQ (reference sequence). As DNA, the CDR3 is TGTGCCAGCAGCACCGGGACGAACTCCTACGAGCAGTACTTC. Translated: CASSTGTNSYEQYF. The full variable domain, in which reference TRBV7-9 and TRBJ2-7 provide the parts outside the CDR3, is DTGVSQNPRHKITKRGQNVTFRCDPISEHNRLYWYRQTLGQGPEFLTYFQNEAQLEKSRLLSDRFSAERPKGSFSTLEIQRTEQGDSAMYLCASSTGTNSYEQYFGPGTRLTVT.

The chain couples TRBV4-2 to TRBJ2-5, with 7 bases lining up with TRBD2. With 0 bases clipped from V and 5 bases from J, the junction kept 9 bases outside the gene matches. Germline CDR1 is LGHNA and CDR2 is YNFKEQ. The CDR3 is made up of 16 amino acids. The CDR3 nucleotides are TGTGCCAGCAGCCAAGAGTACGGCGGGGGAATGGAGACCCAGTACTTC. Translated: CASSQEYGGGMETQYF.

J is TRBJ2-2 and V is TRBV29-1, with D tentatively TRBD2 (5 bases). Trimming left V 2 bases short and J 7 bases short, with 11 bases between. There are 13 residues in the CDR3. Germline CDR1 and CDR2: SQVTM and ANQGSEA. DNA of the CDR3: TGCAGCGTTGAATCCCGACGGGACGGGGAGCTGTTTTTT. Translation gives CSVESRRDGELFF.

This clonotype was seen more than once but under ten times. The chain recombines TRBV20-1 with TRBJ2-2; TRBD2 aligns across 9 bases. CDR3 length equals 16 residues. J was trimmed by 4 bases and V by 1 base; bases with no gene match: 7. Per the germline V gene, CDR1 is DFQATT and CDR2 is SNEGSKA (reference sequence). CDR3 sequence: CSARGGTSPVTGELFF. CDR3 bases: TGCAGTGCTAGAGGCGGGACTAGCCCTGTCACCGGGGAGCTGTTTTTT.

There are many counts of this clonotype. V is TRBV25-1 and J is TRBJ2-7; the match to TRBD1 covers 7 bases. Unmatched junction bases numbered 2, after V lost 4 bases and J lost 2 bases. This CDR3 has 13 residues. Germline V gene sequence: CDR1 MGHDK, CDR2 SYGVNS. The CDR3 coding sequence is TGTGCCAGCAGTGGGACAGGTACCTACGAGCAGTACTTC. Amino acids: CASSGTGTYEQYF.

The V gene is TRBV27, the J gene TRBJ2-1; the match to TRBD2 covers 10 bases. The CDR3 covers 16 residues. The V gene end was trimmed by 4 bases and the J gene end by 4 bases; junction bases not matched to a gene: 7. CDR1 MNHEY and CDR2 SMNVEV come from the germline V gene (reference sequence). CDR3 nucleotide sequence: TGTGCCAGCAGTTCTAGCGGGGGCCTTTCATACAATGAGCAGTTCTTC. Translated: CASSSSGGLSYNEQFF.

This clonotype was picked up a small number of times. The chain joins TRBV12-3 or TRBV12-4 to TRBJ2-1; possible D gene TRBD2, 6 bases. The V end was cut by 7 bases, the J end by 7 bases, with 8 bases between. CDR3 length equals 11 residues. The CDR3 region is CASTGRNEQFF. The DNA for the CDR3 is TGTGCCAGCACCGGGAGAAATGAGCAGTTCTTC.

In this sample, this clonotype turned up a few times. The chain couples TRBV6-5 to TRBJ1-1; the match to TRBD1 covers 7 bases. The CDR3 spans 14 residues. V dropped 6 bases and J dropped 0; count of bases not matched to a gene: 4. The germline V gene encodes CDR1 MNHEY and CDR2 SVGAGI. CDR3 DNA: TGTGCCAGCAGCAAGACAGGGTTGAACACTGAAGCTTTCTTT. Its protein product is CASSKTGLNTEAFF.